The entry that follows covers one T cell receptor (beta chain) sequence. This receptor's antigen is unknown. No clone much larger than this one lies a single base away; base qualities are absent. The CDR3 sequence holds 15 residues, the cysteine and phenylalanine included. The retained sequence is limited to the CDR3, 45 bases, with the frame set at the first base. CDR1 is given as SGHTA and CDR2 as FQGTGA, both from the germline V gene. Trimming at the junction amounts to 2 bases on V and 7 bases on J, and the germline ends lie 12 bases apart. This record belongs to a study of blood T cell repertoires in COVID-19 (dated by TCRdb to 2018 to 2021). Some background on the complete study: Samples covering the acute and convalescent phases of COVID-19 were provided by collaborators in the United States, Italy and Spain. Samples came from the ongoing ImmuneRACE study (first 160 participants) plus 1,254 subjects from 6 global collaborators. The prospective study material was composed of cDNA or gDNA derived from T cells, B-cell-depleted T cells, or PBMCs. Where HLA class I and class II types were available, the types were taken from metadata supplied by the sample provider, not from assay-based typing. Subjects who had been exposed to COVID-19, were actively infected with it, or had recovered from it provided the deeply sampled blood TCRbeta repertoires that made up the dataset. Nearly every sample came with metadata listing a de-identified subject ID, COVID-19 status, age in years and sex. The repertoires were released in a freely available public database meant as a resource for research on the immune response to SARS-CoV-2.

Whole blood was collected in K2EDTA tubes by collaborating institutions according to the institutions' own protocols. For TCRbeta analysis, collaborators shipped samples in one of three forms: frozen whole blood, isolated PBMCs, or DNA extracted from either of those sample types. TCRbeta CDR3 regions were amplified from genomic DNA using the immunoSEQ Assay, a bias-controlled multiplex PCR. Turning to the authors' computational methods: The number of nucleated cells in each sample was estimated by amplification of reference gene primers within the assay. Sequence reads were collapsed and filtered to measure the absolute abundance of every unique TCRbeta CDR3 rearrangement. For each sample, productive Simpson clonality was calculated as the square root of Simpson's diversity index across productive rearrangements. Held by TCRdb, this immuneACCESS table contains in-frame sequences only and omits some clones. Under half of the omission traces to an unresolved V gene where checked; the cause of the rest is unknown. V and J calls and clone size are those listed in that table; D and trimming were worked out from the DNA. This sample comprises 250,000 to 350,000 clones, around 90% of them detected only once. About 2.3% of the sample is held by the ten biggest clonotypes.

Broad study findings and their caveats: The quantity of clinical and demographic metadata differed by source and by participant and was supplied without curation.

Sequenced input: peripheral blood. The receptor chain draws on TRBV7-3 and TRBJ1-6; no confident D gene assignment can be made. The receptor was derived from a man younger than 30 with active or convalescent COVID-19. CDR3 loop: CASSLYAGENSPLHF. The nucleotide sequence is TGTGCCAGCAGCTTATATGCGGGTGAGAATTCACCCCTCCACTTT.